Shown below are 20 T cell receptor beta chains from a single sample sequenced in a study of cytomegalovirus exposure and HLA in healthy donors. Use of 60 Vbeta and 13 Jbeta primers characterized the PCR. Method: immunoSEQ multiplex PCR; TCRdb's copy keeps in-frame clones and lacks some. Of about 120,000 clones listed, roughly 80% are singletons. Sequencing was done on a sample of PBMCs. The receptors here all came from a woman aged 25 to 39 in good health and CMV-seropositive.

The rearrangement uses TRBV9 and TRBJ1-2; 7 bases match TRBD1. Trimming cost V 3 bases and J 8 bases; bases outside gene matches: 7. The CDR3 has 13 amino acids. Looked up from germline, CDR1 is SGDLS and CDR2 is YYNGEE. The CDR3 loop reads CASSAQTGVGYTF. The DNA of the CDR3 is TGTGCCAGCAGCGCACAAACAGGGGTAGGCTACACCTTC.

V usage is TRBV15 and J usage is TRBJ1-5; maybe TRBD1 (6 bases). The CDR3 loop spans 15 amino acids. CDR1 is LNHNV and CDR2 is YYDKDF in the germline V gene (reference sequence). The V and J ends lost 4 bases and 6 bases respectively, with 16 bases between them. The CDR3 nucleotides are TGTGCCACCAGCAAAACAGGACAGTCGGGTCAGCCCCAGCATTTT. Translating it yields CATSKTGQSGQPQHF.

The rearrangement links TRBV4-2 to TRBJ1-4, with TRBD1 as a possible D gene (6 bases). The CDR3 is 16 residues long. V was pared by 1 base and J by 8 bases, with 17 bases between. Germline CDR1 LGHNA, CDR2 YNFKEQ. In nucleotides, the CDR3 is TGTGCCAGCAGCCAAGGGGACGACAGGCTAGGGGAAAAACTGTTTTTT. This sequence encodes CASSQGDDRLGEKLFF.

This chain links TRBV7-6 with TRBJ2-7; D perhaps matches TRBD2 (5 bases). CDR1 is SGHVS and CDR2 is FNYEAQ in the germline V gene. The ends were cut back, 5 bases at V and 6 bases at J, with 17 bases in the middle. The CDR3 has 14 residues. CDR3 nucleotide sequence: TGTGCCAGCAGCCAGGACTCCCCCGGGGTCGAGCAGTACTTC. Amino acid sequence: CASSQDSPGVEQYF. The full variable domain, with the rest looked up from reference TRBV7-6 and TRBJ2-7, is GAGVSQSPRYKVTKRGQDVALRCDPISGHVSLYWYRQALGQGPEFLTYFNYEAQQDKSGLPNDRFSAERPEGSISTLTIQRTEQRDSAMYRCASSQDSPGVEQYFGPGTRLTVT.

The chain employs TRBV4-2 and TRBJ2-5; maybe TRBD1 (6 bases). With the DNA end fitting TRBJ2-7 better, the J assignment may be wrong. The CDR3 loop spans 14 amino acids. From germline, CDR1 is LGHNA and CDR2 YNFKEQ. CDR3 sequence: CASSPGDTLNEQYF. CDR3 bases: TGTGCCAGCAGCCCCGGGGACACCCTGAACGAGCAGTACTTC.

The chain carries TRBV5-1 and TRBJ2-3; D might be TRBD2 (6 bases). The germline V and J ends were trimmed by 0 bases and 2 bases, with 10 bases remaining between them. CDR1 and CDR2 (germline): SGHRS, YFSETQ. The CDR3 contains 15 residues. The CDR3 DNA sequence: TGCGCCAGCAGCTTGGTCGCGGGGAACACAGATACGCAGTATTTT. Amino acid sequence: CASSLVAGNTDTQYF.

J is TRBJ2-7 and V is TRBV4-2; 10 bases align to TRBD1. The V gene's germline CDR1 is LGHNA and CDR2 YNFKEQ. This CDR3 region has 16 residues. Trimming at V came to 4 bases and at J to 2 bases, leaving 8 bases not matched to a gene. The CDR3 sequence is CASSLGRDRGPYEQYF. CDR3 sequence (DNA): TGTGCCAGCAGCCTCGGCCGGGACAGGGGTCCCTACGAGCAGTACTTC.

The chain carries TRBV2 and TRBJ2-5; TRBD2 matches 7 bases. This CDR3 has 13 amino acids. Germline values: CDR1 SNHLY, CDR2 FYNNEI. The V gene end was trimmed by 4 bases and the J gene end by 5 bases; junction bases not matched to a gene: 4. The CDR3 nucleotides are TGTGCCAGCAGTGCGGGGGGTCGGGAGACCCAGTACTTC. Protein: CASSAGGRETQYF.

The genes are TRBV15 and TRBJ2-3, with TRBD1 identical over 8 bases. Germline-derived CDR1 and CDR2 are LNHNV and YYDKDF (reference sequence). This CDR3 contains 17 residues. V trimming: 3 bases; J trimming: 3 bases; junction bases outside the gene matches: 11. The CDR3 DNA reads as TGTGCCACCAGCAGGAACTACAGGGGGATGGGGACAGATACGCAGTATTTT. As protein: CATSRNYRGMGTDTQYF. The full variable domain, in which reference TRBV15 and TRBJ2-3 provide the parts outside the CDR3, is DAMVIQNPRYQVTQFGKPVTLSCSQTLNHNVMYWYQQKSSQAPKLLFHYYDKDFNNEADTPDNFQSRRPNTSFCFLDIRSPGLGDTAMYLCATSRNYRGMGTDTQYFGPGTRLTVL.

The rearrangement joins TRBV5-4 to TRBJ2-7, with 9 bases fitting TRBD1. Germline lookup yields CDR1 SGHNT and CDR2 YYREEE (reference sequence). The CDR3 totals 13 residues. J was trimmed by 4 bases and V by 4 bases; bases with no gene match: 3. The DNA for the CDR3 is TGTGCCAGCAGCGTCGACAGGGGGTACGAGCAGTACTTC. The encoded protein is CASSVDRGYEQYF.

CDR3 loop: CASSEGQTTNEKLFF. The DNA for the CDR3 is TGTGCCAGCAGCGAGGGACAGACAACTAATGAAAAACTGTTTTTT. This sequence joins TRBV9 and TRBJ1-4, with 7 bases that match TRBD1. The ends lost 3 bases at V and 0 bases at J; junction bases unmatched: 2. The V gene's germline CDR1 is SGDLS and CDR2 YYNGEE. The CDR3 sequence is 15 residues long.

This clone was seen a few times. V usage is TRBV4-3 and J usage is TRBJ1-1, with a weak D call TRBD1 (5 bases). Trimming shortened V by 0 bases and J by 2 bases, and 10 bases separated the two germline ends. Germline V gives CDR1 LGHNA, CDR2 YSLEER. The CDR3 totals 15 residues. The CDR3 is CASSQDGAPNTEAFF. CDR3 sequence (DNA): TGCGCCAGCAGCCAAGATGGGGCACCAAACACTGAAGCTTTCTTT.

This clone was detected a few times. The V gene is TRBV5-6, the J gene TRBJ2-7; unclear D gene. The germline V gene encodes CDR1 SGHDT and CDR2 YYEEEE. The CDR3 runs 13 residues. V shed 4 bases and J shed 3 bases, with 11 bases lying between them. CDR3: CASSPTPSYEQYF. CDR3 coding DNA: TGTGCCAGCAGCCCAACCCCGAGCTACGAGCAGTACTTC.

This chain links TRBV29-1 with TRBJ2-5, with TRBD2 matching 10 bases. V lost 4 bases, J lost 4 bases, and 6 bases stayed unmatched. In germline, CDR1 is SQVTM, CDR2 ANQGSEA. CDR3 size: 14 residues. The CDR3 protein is CSVAQRGGIETQYF. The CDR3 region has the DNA TGCAGCGTTGCACAGCGGGGGGGAATAGAGACCCAGTACTTC. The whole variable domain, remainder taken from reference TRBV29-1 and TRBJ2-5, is SAVISQKPSRDICQRGTSLTIQCQVDSQVTMMFWYRQQPGQSLTLIATANQGSEATYESGFVIDKFPISRPNLTFSTLTVSNMSPEDSSIYLCSVAQRGGIETQYFGPGTRLLVL.

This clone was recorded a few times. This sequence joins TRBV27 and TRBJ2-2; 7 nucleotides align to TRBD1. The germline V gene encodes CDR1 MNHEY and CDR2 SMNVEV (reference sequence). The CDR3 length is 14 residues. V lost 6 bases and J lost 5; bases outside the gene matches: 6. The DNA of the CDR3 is TGTGCCAGCAGCCCGACAGGGTGGACCGGGGAGCTGTTTTTT. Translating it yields CASSPTGWTGELFF.

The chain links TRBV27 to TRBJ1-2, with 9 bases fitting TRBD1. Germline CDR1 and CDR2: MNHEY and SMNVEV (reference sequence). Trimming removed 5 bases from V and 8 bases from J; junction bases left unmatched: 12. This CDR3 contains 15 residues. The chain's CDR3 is CASSQADRGIKGYTF. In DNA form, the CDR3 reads TGTGCCAGCAGTCAAGCGGACAGGGGAATCAAGGGCTACACCTTC.

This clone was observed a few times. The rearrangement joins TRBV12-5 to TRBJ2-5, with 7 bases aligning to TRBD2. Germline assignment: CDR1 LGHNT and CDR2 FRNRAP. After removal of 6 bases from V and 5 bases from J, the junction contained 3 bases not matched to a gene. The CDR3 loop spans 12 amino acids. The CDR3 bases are TGTGCTAGTGGGACGCGGGGGGAGACCCAGTACTTC. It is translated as CASGTRGETQYF.

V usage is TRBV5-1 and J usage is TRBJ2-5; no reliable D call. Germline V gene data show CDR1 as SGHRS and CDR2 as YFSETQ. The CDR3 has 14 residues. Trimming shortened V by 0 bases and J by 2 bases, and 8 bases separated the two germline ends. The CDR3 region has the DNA TGCGCCAGCAGCTTGGCCAGGAAACAAGAGACCCAGTACTTC. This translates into CASSLARKQETQYF.

The CDR3 DNA reads TGTGCCAGCAGCGGGGACAGGCCTAGGAATCAGCCCCAGCATTTT. This gives the protein CASSGDRPRNQPQHF. The rearrangement uses TRBV6-4 and TRBJ1-5; TRBD1 agrees at 8 bases. The germline V gene encodes CDR1 MRHNA and CDR2 SNTAGT. This CDR3 has 15 residues. The trim removed 6 bases at V and 4 bases at J, leaving 8 bases unmatched.

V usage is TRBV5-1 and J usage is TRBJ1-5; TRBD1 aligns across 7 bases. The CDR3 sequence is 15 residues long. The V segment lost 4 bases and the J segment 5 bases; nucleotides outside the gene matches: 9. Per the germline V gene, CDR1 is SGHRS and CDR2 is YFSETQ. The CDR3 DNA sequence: TGCGCCAGCAGCCCGACAGGGTTTAACGATCAGCCCCAGCATTTT. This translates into CASSPTGFNDQPQHF. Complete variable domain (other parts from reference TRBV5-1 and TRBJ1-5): KAGVTQTPRYLIKTRGQQVTLSCSPISGHRSVSWYQQTPGQGLQFLFEYFSETQRNKGNFPGRFSGRQFSNSRSEMNVSTLELGDSALYLCASSPTGFNDQPQHFGDGTRLSIL.